The 26 T cell receptor beta chains below come from one sample, sequenced in a study of T-cell memory formation after mild COVID-19. TCRdb fed the 5' RACE reads into MiXCR, producing one record per CDR3 protein. The sample includes some 300,000 distinct CDR3 sequences, more than 20% seen only once; the top ten take 20% to 25%. Sequenced material: PBMCs or a T cell subset sorted from them (not recorded which). The receptors stem from a man younger than 35 who had mild COVID-19 (a few samples of this study predate the infection). Cell type and time point are not known.

This clonotype has a count of ten or more. CDR3 coding DNA: TGCGCCAGCAGTGCCGACTTTTACAATGAGCAGTTCTTC. It yields the protein CASSADFYNEQFF. The gene calls are TRBV5-1 and TRBJ2-1, with D uncertain. Trimming took off 5 bases at V and 4 bases at J, with 10 bases between the two ends. This CDR3 comprises 13 residues. From germline, CDR1 is SGHRS and CDR2 YFSETQ. Together with reference TRBV5-1 and TRBJ2-1, the CDR3 gives the full variable domain: KAGVTQTPRYLIKTRGQQVTLSCSPISGHRSVSWYQQTPGQGLQFLFEYFSETQRNKGNFPGRFSGRQFSNSRSEMNVSTLELGDSALYLCASSADFYNEQFFGPGTRLTVL.

This chain links TRBV4-2 with TRBJ2-3; a possible D gene is TRBD2 (5 bases). Germline V lookup: CDR1 LGHNA, CDR2 YNFKEQ. V shed 2 bases and J shed 6 bases, with 9 bases lying between them. CDR3 length: 13 amino acids. CDR3 residues: CASSQYSADTQYF. The CDR3 coding sequence is TGTGCCAGCAGCCAATATAGCGCGGATACGCAGTATTTT.

The chain couples TRBV11-2 to TRBJ1-2; weak D call: TRBD1 (6 bases). This CDR3 is built from 14 residues. Trimming cost V 5 bases and J 2 bases, with 12 bases left between them. The germline V gene encodes CDR1 SGHAT and CDR2 FQNNGV. The chain's CDR3 is CASSRGGANYGYTF. The CDR3 nucleotides read TGTGCCAGCAGCCGGGGGGGGGCCAACTATGGCTACACCTTC.

This clonotype appeared a few times. The genes are TRBV7-9 and TRBJ2-3, with a tentative D call TRBD1 (5 bases). This CDR3 has 12 amino acids. V was shortened by 9 bases and J by 4 bases, with 11 bases between the two germline ends. CDR1 SEHNR and CDR2 FQNEAQ come from the germline V gene (reference sequence). CDR3 protein: CASFRDADTQYF. The CDR3 DNA reads TGTGCCAGTTTCAGGGATGCAGATACGCAGTATTTT.

The chain employs TRBV5-5 and TRBJ2-7; tentatively, D is TRBD1 (5 bases). This CDR3 has 16 amino acids. V lost 2 bases, J lost 0 bases, and 15 bases lay in between. Germline lookup yields CDR1 SGHKS and CDR2 YYEKEE (reference sequence). Here the CDR3 DNA reads TGTGCCAGCAGCTTTTTTCAGGGCGACAGCTCCTACGAGCAGTACTTC. This encodes CASSFFQGDSSYEQYF.

This clonotype turned up a few times. The chain links TRBV7-9 to TRBJ1-3, with a possible D match to TRBD1 (5 bases). Germline V gene data show CDR1 as SEHNR and CDR2 as FQNEAQ (reference sequence). V was cut by 5 bases and J by 8 bases, with 34 bases left in between. The CDR3 extends over 20 amino acids. The CDR3 here is CASSHRRRPSQAKAEDTIYF. For the CDR3, the DNA is TGTGCCAGCAGCCACCGTCGTAGGCCCTCACAGGCTAAGGCGGAAGACACCATATATTTT.

This clonotype was seen a few times. The chain uses TRBV7-8 and TRBJ2-1, with D maybe TRBD1 (6 bases). Between the trimmed V and J ends, which lost 5 bases and 2 bases, there was a span of 16 bases. CDR3 length: 16 amino acids. The germline CDR1 and CDR2 sequences are SGHVS and FQNEAQ. The CDR3 DNA follows: TGTGCCAGCAGCGTGGGGGCTGACAGTACCTACAATGAGCAGTTCTTC. Protein: CASSVGADSTYNEQFF.

This clonotype was counted ten times or more. The chain has TRBV5-5 and TRBJ1-2; D ambiguous. CDR1 and CDR2 (germline): SGHKS, YYEKEE (reference sequence). The CDR3 has 14 residues. V was cut by 4 bases and J by 6 bases, with 16 bases left in between. CDR3 region: CASSPEWGGDGYTF. In DNA form, the CDR3 reads TGTGCCAGCAGCCCCGAATGGGGAGGCGATGGCTACACCTTC.

The V call is TRBV24-1, the J call TRBJ2-3; TRBD1 matches at 10 bases. Trimming cost V 3 bases and J 6 bases; bases outside gene matches: 5. This CDR3 spans 15 amino acids. CDR1 and CDR2 (germline): KGHDR, SFDVKD. In DNA, the CDR3 is TGTGCCACCAGTGATCCGCGGACAGGGGGGGATACGCAGTATTTT. This codes for CATSDPRTGGDTQYF.

The J gene is TRBJ2-3, the V gene TRBV7-3; 8 nucleotides align to TRBD1. This CDR3 contains 15 residues. After removal of 2 bases from V and 1 base from J, the junction contained 2 bases not matched to a gene. The germline V gene has CDR1 SGHTA and CDR2 FQGTGA. CDR3 region: CASSLSGQGTDTQYF. In DNA form, the CDR3 reads TGTGCCAGCAGCTTATCGGGACAGGGCACAGATACGCAGTATTTT.

The chain joins TRBV5-1 to TRBJ2-5; 8 bases map to TRBD1. This CDR3 has 15 residues. The V gene's germline CDR1 is SGHRS and CDR2 YFSETQ. V shed 4 bases and J 2 bases; nucleotides not matched to a gene: 7. DNA of the CDR3: TGCGCCAGCAGCCCCTGGACAGGGCGACAAGAGACCCAGTACTTC. Translation: CASSPWTGRQETQYF.

This clonotype turned up a few times. This chain uses TRBV10-3 with TRBJ1-1, with unresolved D. Looked up from germline, CDR1 is ENHRY and CDR2 is SYGVKD. This CDR3 is 15 amino acids long. The V and J ends lost 6 bases and 1 base respectively, with 15 bases between them. Here the CDR3 DNA reads TGTGCCATCAGCCCTCGAGAGGCCTCGAACACTGAAGCTTTCTTT. It yields the protein CAISPREASNTEAFF.

The chain uses TRBV7-9 and TRBJ2-3; a possible D gene is TRBD2 (5 bases). Germline V gene data show CDR1 as SEHNR and CDR2 as FQNEAQ (reference sequence). The V and J ends lost 5 bases and 6 bases respectively, with 18 bases between them. This CDR3 is 15 amino acids long. CDR3 coding DNA: TGTGCCAGCAGCCGGACTCCCTACCTGGAGGATACGCAGTATTTT. This sequence encodes CASSRTPYLEDTQYF.

The rearrangement links TRBV28 to TRBJ1-5, with 7 bases fitting TRBD1. Germline lookup yields CDR1 MDHEN and CDR2 SYDVKM. The junction had 13 bases not matched to a gene; V was cut back by 7 bases and J by 7 bases. The CDR3 contains 15 residues. CDR3 sequence (DNA): TGTGCCAGCACGGACACAGGGGCAGAGGGACAGCCCCAGCATTTT. Its protein product is CASTDTGAEGQPQHF. The full variable domain, completed using reference TRBV28 and TRBJ1-5, is DVKVTQSSRYLVKRTGEKVFLECVQDMDHENMFWYRQDPGLGLRLIYFSYDVKMKEKGDIPEGYSVSREKKERFSLILESASTNQTSMYLCASTDTGAEGQPQHFGDGTRLSIL.

This clonotype was seen a few times. This chain uses TRBV12-3 or TRBV12-4 with TRBJ1-4; 7 bases line up with TRBD1. V was pared by 7 bases and J by 8 bases, with 10 bases of the junction left unmatched. The CDR3 loop spans 14 amino acids. As DNA, the CDR3 is TGTGCCAGCACCCAGCAGGGGGGTTCGGAAAAACTGTTTTTT. Amino acid sequence: CASTQQGGSEKLFF.

This chain links TRBV4-1 with TRBJ2-7; D gene ambiguous. Germline-derived CDR1 and CDR2 are MGHRA and YSYEKL. With 2 bases removed from V and 0 bases from J, the gap between germline ends came to 5 bases. The CDR3 runs 13 residues. As DNA, the CDR3 is TGCGCCAGCAGCCAAATGAGCTCCTACGAGCAGTACTTC. This gives the protein CASSQMSSYEQYF.

The V gene is TRBV5-1, the J gene TRBJ2-7; possible D gene TRBD1, 5 bases. The CDR3 is made up of 13 amino acids. V was shortened by 5 bases and J by 2 bases, with 11 bases between the two germline ends. Per germline, CDR1 SGHRS and CDR2 YFSETQ. DNA of the CDR3: TGCGCCAGCAGACACAGGATTACCTACGAGCAGTACTTC. This codes for CASRHRITYEQYF.

The sample holds a few counts of this clonotype. Here the CDR3 reads CASSRGDSFYSGANVLTF. CDR3 nucleotides: TGTGCCAGCAGCAGGGGGGACAGCTTTTACTCTGGGGCCAACGTCCTGACTTTC. The chain has TRBV6-5 and TRBJ2-6; the D gene is possibly TRBD1 (7 bases). Germline V gene data show CDR1 as MNHEY and CDR2 as SVGAGI. The CDR3 extends over 18 amino acids. Trimming pared 6 bases from V and 0 bases from J, leaving 18 bases between.

This clonotype was picked up a small number of times. The chain uses TRBV10-3 and TRBJ1-1, with no clear D. Germline loops: CDR1 ENHRY, CDR2 SYGVKD. The CDR3 is 15 amino acids. V lost 3 bases, J lost 1 base, and 12 bases lay in between. CDR3 in amino acids: CAISDSGYGNTEAFF. The CDR3, as DNA: TGTGCCATCAGTGATTCGGGCTACGGGAACACTGAAGCTTTCTTT.

The chain recombines TRBV20-1 with TRBJ2-1, with 10 bases matching TRBD2. The V gene end was trimmed by 3 bases and the J gene end by 5 bases; junction bases not matched to a gene: 10. From germline, CDR1 is DFQATT and CDR2 SNEGSKA (reference sequence). The CDR3 has 16 residues. As DNA, the CDR3 is TGCAGTGCTAGTGAGTGGCGAGCGGGGGGGCACAATGAGCAGTTCTTC. Protein product: CSASEWRAGGHNEQFF.

Details on this clonotype: One base away lies a much larger clone, so this may be a sequencing read error. The chain is built from TRBV10-3 and TRBJ2-5; D call uncertain. Germline V gene sequence: CDR1 ENHRY, CDR2 SYGVKD. This CDR3 spans 13 amino acids. The DNA of the CDR3 is TGTGCCATCGGTGAGTCGGTTGGGGAGACCCAGTACTTC. It encodes CAIGESVGETQYF.

This clonotype was observed a handful of times. The rearrangement links TRBV18 to TRBJ2-3; 9 bases align to TRBD2. Looked up from germline, CDR1 is KGHSH and CDR2 is LQKENI. The CDR3 length is 12 residues. Trimming took 2 bases from V and 14 from J; bases not matched to a gene: 5. The CDR3 region is CASSPGGGGAYF. For the CDR3, the DNA is TGTGCCAGCTCACCAGGAGGCGGGGGGGCGTATTTT.

This clonotype was counted only a few times. This rearrangement joins TRBV5-6 to TRBJ2-5; either TRBD1 or TRBD2 may fit D (5 bases each). The V gene lost 4 bases and the J gene lost 4 bases, with 8 bases spanning the gap. In germline, CDR1 is SGHDT, CDR2 YYEEEE. This CDR3 is 12 amino acids long. CDR3 DNA sequence: TGTGCCAGCAGCACCGGGGCAGAGACCCAGTACTTC. It codes for CASSTGAETQYF.

This clonotype was picked up a small number of times. The rearrangement links TRBV20-1 to TRBJ2-3; D is uncertain. The germline V gene has CDR1 DFQATT and CDR2 SNEGSKA (reference sequence). The length of the CDR3 is 15 residues. The V and J ends lost 1 base and 2 bases respectively, with 13 bases between them. Written as DNA, the CDR3 is TGCAGTGCTAGAGGGCACCGCGATCACACAGATACGCAGTATTTT. Its protein product is CSARGHRDHTDTQYF.

This clonotype has a handful of counts. The V gene is TRBV5-1, the J gene TRBJ1-1, with TRBD1 as a possible D gene (5 bases). Trimming took 6 bases from V and 1 from J, leaving 10 bases between them. The V gene's germline CDR1 is SGHRS and CDR2 YFSETQ. This CDR3 has 13 amino acids. The CDR3 coding sequence is TGCGCCAGCACGGCGGGGGGGAACACTGAAGCTTTCTTT. Protein: CASTAGGNTEAFF. The full variable domain, its missing parts supplied by reference TRBV5-1 and TRBJ1-1, is KAGVTQTPRYLIKTRGQQVTLSCSPISGHRSVSWYQQTPGQGLQFLFEYFSETQRNKGNFPGRFSGRQFSNSRSEMNVSTLELGDSALYLCASTAGGNTEAFFGQGTRLTVV.

The V call is TRBV29-1, the J call TRBJ2-4, with 8 bases matching TRBD1. The CDR3 has 15 residues. Germline-derived CDR1 and CDR2 are SQVTM and ANQGSEA. V lost 4 bases and J lost 0; bases outside the gene matches: 5. The CDR3 region has the DNA TGCAGCGTTGGAGGACAGGGCATAGCCAAAAACATTCAGTACTTC. It codes for CSVGGQGIAKNIQYF.